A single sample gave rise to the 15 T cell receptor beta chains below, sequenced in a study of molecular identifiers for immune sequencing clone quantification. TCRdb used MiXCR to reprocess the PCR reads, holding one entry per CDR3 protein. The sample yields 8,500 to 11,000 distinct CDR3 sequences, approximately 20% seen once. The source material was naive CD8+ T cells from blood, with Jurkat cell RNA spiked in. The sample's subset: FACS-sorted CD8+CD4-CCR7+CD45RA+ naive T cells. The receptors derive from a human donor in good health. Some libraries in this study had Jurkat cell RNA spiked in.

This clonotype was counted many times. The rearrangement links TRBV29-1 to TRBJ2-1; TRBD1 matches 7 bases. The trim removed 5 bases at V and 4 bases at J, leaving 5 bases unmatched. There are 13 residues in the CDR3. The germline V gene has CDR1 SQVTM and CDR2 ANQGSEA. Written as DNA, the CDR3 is TGCAGCGTTCGAGGGGGCAAGTACAATGAGCAGTTCTTC. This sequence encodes CSVRGGKYNEQFF.

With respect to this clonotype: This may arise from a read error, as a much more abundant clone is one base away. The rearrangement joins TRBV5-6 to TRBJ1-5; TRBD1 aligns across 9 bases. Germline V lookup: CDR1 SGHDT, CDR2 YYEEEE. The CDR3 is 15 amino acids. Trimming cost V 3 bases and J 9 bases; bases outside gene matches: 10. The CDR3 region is CASSYTGGAGRPQHF. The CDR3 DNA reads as TGTGCCAGCAGCTATACAGGGGGCGCGGGGCGGCCCCAGCATTTT.

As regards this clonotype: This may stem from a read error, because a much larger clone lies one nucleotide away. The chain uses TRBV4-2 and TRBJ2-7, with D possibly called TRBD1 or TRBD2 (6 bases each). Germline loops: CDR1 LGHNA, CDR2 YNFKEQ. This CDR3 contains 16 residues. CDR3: CASSQGPPGGGDEQCF. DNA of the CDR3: TGTGCCAGCAGCCAGGGACCGCCCGGGGGCGGAGACGAGCAGTGCTTC.

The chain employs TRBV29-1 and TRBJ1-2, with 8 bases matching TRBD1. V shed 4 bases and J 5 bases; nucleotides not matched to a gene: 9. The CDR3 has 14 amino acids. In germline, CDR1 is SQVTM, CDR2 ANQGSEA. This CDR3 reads CSVAGGQEAYGYTF. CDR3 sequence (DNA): TGCAGCGTTGCGGGGGGACAGGAGGCATATGGCTACACCTTC.

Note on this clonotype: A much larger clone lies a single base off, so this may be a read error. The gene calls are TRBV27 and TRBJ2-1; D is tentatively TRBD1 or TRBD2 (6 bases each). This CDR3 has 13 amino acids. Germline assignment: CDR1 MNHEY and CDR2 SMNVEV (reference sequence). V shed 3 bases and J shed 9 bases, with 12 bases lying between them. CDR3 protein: CASSLWGAGEQFF. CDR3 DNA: TGTGCCAGCAGTTTGTGGGGGGCCGGTGAGCAGTTCTTC.

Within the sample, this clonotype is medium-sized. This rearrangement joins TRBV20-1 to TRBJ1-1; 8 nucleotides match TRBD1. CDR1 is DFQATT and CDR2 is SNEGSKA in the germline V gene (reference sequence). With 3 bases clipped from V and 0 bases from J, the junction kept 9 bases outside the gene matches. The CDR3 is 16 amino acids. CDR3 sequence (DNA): TGCAGTGCTAGCCGACAGGGGTTTGTAATGAACACTGAAGCTTTCTTT. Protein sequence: CSASRQGFVMNTEAFF.

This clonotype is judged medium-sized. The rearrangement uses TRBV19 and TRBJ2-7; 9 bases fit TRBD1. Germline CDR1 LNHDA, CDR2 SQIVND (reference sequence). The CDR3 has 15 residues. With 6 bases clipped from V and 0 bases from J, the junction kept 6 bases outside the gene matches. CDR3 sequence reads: CASSGQGSPSYEQYF. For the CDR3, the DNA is TGTGCCAGTAGCGGACAGGGGTCCCCCTCCTACGAGCAGTACTTC.

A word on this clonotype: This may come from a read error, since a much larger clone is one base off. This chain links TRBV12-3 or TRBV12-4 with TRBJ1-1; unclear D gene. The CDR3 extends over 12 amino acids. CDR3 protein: CASSIPRVGALF. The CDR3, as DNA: TGTGCCAGCAGTATCCCTCGGGTTGGAGCTCTCTTT.

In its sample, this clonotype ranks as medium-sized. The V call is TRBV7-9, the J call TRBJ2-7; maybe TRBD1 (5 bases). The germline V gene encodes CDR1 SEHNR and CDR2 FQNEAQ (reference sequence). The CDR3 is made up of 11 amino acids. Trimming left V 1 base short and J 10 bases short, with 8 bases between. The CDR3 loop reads CASSLGREQYF. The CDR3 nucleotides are TGTGCCAGCAGCTTAGGCAGGGAACAGTACTTC.

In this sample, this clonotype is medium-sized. CDR3 protein: CASSVGGSGAYNEQFF. For the CDR3, the DNA is TGTGCCAGCAGCGTAGGAGGTAGCGGGGCCTACAATGAGCAGTTCTTC. The chain links TRBV9 to TRBJ2-1; 8 positions match TRBD2. The CDR3 is made up of 16 amino acids. With 0 bases clipped from V and 2 bases from J, the junction kept 4 bases outside the gene matches. CDR1 and CDR2 from the germline V gene are SGDLS and YYNGEE. Drawing the rest from reference TRBV9 and TRBJ2-1, the complete variable domain is DSGVTQTPKHLITATGQRVTLRCSPRSGDLSVYWYQQSLDQGLQFLIQYYNGEERAKGNILERFSAQQFPDLHSELNLSSLELGDSALYFCASSVGGSGAYNEQFFGPGTRLTVL.

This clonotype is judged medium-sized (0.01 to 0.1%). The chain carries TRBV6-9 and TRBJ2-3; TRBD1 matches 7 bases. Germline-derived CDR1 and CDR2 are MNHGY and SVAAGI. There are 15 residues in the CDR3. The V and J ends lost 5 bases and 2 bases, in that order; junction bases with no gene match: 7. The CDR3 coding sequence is TGTGCCAGCAGTACGGGACAGTCCTCCACAGATACGCAGTATTTT. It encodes CASSTGQSSTDTQYF.

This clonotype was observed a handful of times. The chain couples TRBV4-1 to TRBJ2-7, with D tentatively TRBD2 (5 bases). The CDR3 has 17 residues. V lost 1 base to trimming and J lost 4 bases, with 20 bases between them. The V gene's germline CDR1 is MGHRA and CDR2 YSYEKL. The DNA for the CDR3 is TGCGCCAGCAGCCAAGGTTCCCCCGGGGTAGTGAAGTACGAGCAGTACTTC. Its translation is CASSQGSPGVVKYEQYF.

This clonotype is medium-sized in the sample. CDR3 in DNA: TGTGCCAGCAGCTTAATTAGAGGGGGCCACACTGAAGCTTTCTTT. Protein product: CASSLIRGGHTEAFF. The chain carries TRBV7-8 and TRBJ1-1; TRBD1 matches 7 bases. There are 15 residues in the CDR3. V was clipped by 2 bases and J by 3 bases; unmatched bases: 6. Germline V gene sequence: CDR1 SGHVS, CDR2 FQNEAQ. The full variable domain, its missing parts supplied by reference TRBV7-8 and TRBJ1-1, is GAGVSQSPRYKVAKRGQDVALRCDPISGHVSLFWYQQALGQGPEFLTYFQNEAQLDKSGLPSDRFFAERPEGSVSTLKIQRTQQEDSAVYLCASSLIRGGHTEAFFGQGTRLTVV.

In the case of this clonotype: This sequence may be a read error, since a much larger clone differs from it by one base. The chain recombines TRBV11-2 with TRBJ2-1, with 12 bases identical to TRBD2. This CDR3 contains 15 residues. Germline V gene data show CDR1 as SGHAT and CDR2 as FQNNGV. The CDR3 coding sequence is TGTGCCAGCAGCCAGCTAGCGGGAGGGATGAATGAGCAGTCCTTC. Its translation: CASSQLAGGMNEQSF. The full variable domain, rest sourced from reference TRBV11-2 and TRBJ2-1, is EAGVAQSPRYKIIEKRQSVAFWCNPISGHATLYWYQQILGQGPKLLIQFQNNGVVDDSQLPKDRFSAERLKGVDSTLKIQPAKLEDSAVYLCASSQLAGGMNEQSFGPGTRLTVL.

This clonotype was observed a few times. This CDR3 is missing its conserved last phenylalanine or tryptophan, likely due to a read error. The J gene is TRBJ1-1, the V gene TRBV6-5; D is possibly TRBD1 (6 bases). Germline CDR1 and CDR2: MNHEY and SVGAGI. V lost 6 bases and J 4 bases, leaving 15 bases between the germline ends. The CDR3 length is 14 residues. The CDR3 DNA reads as TGTGCCAGCAGCCCCACGGGGGGCGGCACTGAAGCTTTCGTT. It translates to CASSPTGGGTEAFV.